The 16 T cell receptor beta chains below come from one sample, sequenced in a study of blood T cell repertoires in COVID-19. The protocol was immunoSEQ multiplex PCR, while the TCRdb copy is restricted to in-frame clones and leaves out a portion. This table has 40,000 or so clones, about nine tenths appearing once. Specimen: peripheral blood. The receptors originated from a human donor in a cohort sampled during active COVID-19.

This chain uses TRBV12-3 or TRBV12-4 with TRBJ1-5; D gene unclear. Trimming took 5 bases from V and 9 from J, leaving 11 bases between them. The CDR3 has 12 residues. CDR3 protein: CASSIAPGPQHF. CDR3 DNA: TGTGCCAGCAGTATCGCCCCGGGGCCCCAGCATTTT.

The CDR3 nucleotides read TGTGCCAGCAGCTTAGAACTCTACGAGCAGTACTTC. Its protein product is CASSLELYEQYF. The J gene is TRBJ2-7, the V gene TRBV7-2; the D is unclear. This CDR3 comprises 12 residues. Germline CDR1 SGHTA, CDR2 FQGNSA. V lost 1 base and J 3 bases, leaving 4 bases between the germline ends.

V and J are TRBV19 and TRBJ1-5, with 7 bases fitting TRBD1. The trim removed 10 bases at V and 4 bases at J, leaving 13 bases unmatched. The CDR3 is 15 amino acids. The germline V gene encodes CDR1 LNHDA and CDR2 SQIVND (reference sequence). The CDR3 nucleotides read TGTGCCACCAGGGGGTTTATGCAGGGGAATCAGCCCCAGCATTTT. Its protein product is CATRGFMQGNQPQHF.

This clone was counted once. The V and J genes are TRBV19 and TRBJ2-7; the match to TRBD1 covers 9 bases. Germline V lookup: CDR1 LNHDA, CDR2 SQIVND (reference sequence). Trimming at V came to 9 bases and at J to 5 bases, leaving 8 bases not matched to a gene. The CDR3 loop spans 13 amino acids. CDR3 loop: CASGTGHRNEQYF. CDR3 in DNA: TGTGCCAGCGGGACAGGGCATAGGAACGAGCAGTACTTC.

In DNA, the CDR3 is TGTGCCAGCAGCTTACAAAAAGGGGCCGCTGAAAAACTGTTTTTT. Translation: CASSLQKGAAEKLFF. This chain joins TRBV7-9 and TRBJ1-4; weak D call: TRBD1 (5 bases). The germline V and J ends were trimmed by 2 bases and 7 bases, with 14 bases remaining between them. This CDR3 has 15 amino acids. The germline gives CDR1 SEHNR, CDR2 FQNEAQ (reference sequence).

This chain uses TRBV10-3 with TRBJ2-7; 8 bases are a match to TRBD1. The V segment lost 6 bases and the J segment 2 bases; nucleotides outside the gene matches: 6. The CDR3 loop spans 14 amino acids. Germline loops: CDR1 ENHRY, CDR2 SYGVKD. The CDR3 here is CAIRPRDRPYEQYF. CDR3 DNA sequence: TGTGCCATCAGACCCCGGGACAGGCCCTACGAGCAGTACTTC.

The chain recombines TRBV7-2 with TRBJ2-7; 10 bases are shared with TRBD2. The CDR3 is made up of 14 amino acids. Trimming cost V 3 bases and J 4 bases; bases outside gene matches: 3. Per germline, CDR1 SGHTA and CDR2 FQGNSA. The CDR3 loop reads CASSFGTSEYEQYF. The DNA of the CDR3 is TGTGCCAGCAGCTTCGGGACTAGCGAATACGAGCAGTACTTC. Based on the CDR3 plus reference TRBV7-2 and TRBJ2-7, the full variable domain is GAGVSQSPSNKVTEKGKDVELRCDPISGHTALYWYRQSLGQGLEFLIYFQGNSAPDKSGLPSDRFSAERTGGSVSTLTIQRTQQEDSAVYLCASSFGTSEYEQYFGPGTRLTVT.

This clone has only a few counts. The chain links TRBV4-2 to TRBJ1-1; the D gene is possibly TRBD1 (5 bases). Trimming took off 4 bases at V and 0 bases at J, with 6 bases between the two ends. Germline values: CDR1 LGHNA, CDR2 YNFKEQ. This CDR3 contains 13 residues. The CDR3 DNA reads TGTGCCAGCAGCCCGACAGTGAACACTGAAGCTTTCTTT. Translation: CASSPTVNTEAFF.

The rearrangement uses TRBV24-1 and TRBJ1-2; perhaps TRBD1 as D (6 bases). Trimming took off 4 bases at V and 5 bases at J, with 13 bases between the two ends. Germline CDR1 and CDR2: KGHDR and SFDVKD. The CDR3 loop spans 14 amino acids. The CDR3 coding sequence is TGTGCCACCAGTGACCCCGGGACACGATATGGCTACACCTTC. This gives the protein CATSDPGTRYGYTF.

CDR3 nucleotide sequence: TGCGCCAGCAGCACCGGGACATCGCAAGACGAGCAGTACTTC. Translated, it gives CASSTGTSQDEQYF. This chain joins TRBV5-1 and TRBJ2-7, with a possible D match to TRBD1 (6 bases). The CDR3 has 14 amino acids. Germline values: CDR1 SGHRS, CDR2 YFSETQ. With 4 bases removed from V and 5 bases from J, the gap between germline ends came to 16 bases.

In regard to this clone: Germline is not matched at one junction end, which may reflect a read error. The CDR3 region is CASSSQQTGNRPQHF. The CDR3 coding sequence is TGTGCCAGCAGCTCCCAACAGACAGGGAATCGGCCCCAGCATTTT. The J gene is TRBJ1-5, the V gene TRBV5-6; 7 bases match TRBD1. The CDR3 is 15 residues long. The germline CDR1 and CDR2 sequences are SGHDT and YYEEEE.

The chain carries TRBV2 and TRBJ2-7; 8 bases match TRBD1. CDR3 length: 18 amino acids. Germline V gives CDR1 SNHLY, CDR2 FYNNEI. The ends lost 7 bases at V and 0 bases at J; junction bases unmatched: 17. CDR3 in amino acids: CASTPPRDRSLSSYEQYF. CDR3 DNA: TGTGCCAGCACCCCGCCCCGGGACAGGTCACTGAGCTCCTACGAGCAGTACTTC.

V and J are TRBV2 and TRBJ1-2; D gene unclear. Germline V gene lookup returns CDR1 SNHLY and CDR2 FYNNEI. The CDR3 runs 13 residues. The V end lost 0 bases, the J end lost 7 bases, and 9 bases lay between the germline ends. DNA for the CDR3: TGTGCCAGCAGTGAAGCGCATAGGAGTGGCTACACCTTC. Translated, it gives CASSEAHRSGYTF.

The V call is TRBV2, the J call TRBJ2-7; a weak D match, TRBD1 (6 bases). V lost 7 bases and J lost 2, with 12 bases in between. This CDR3 contains 13 residues. Germline-derived CDR1 and CDR2 are SNHLY and FYNNEI. CDR3 nucleotide sequence: TGTGCCAGCACCATCTACAGGGCCTACGAGCAGTACTTC. The encoded protein is CASTIYRAYEQYF.

The chain combines TRBV28 with TRBJ1-1; no definite D call. CDR1 is MDHEN and CDR2 is SYDVKM in the germline V gene. With 5 bases removed from V and 0 bases from J, the gap between germline ends came to 16 bases. The CDR3 is made up of 16 amino acids. The CDR3 region has the DNA TGTGCCAGCAGTGCCCCAGATGTTTTAATGAACACTGAAGCTTTCTTT. Its protein product is CASSAPDVLMNTEAFF.

The chain has TRBV5-1 and TRBJ1-1; a weak D match, TRBD1 (5 bases). This CDR3 region has 14 residues. CDR1 and CDR2 (germline): SGHRS, YFSETQ. V was pared by 6 bases and J by 5 bases, with 17 bases between. In DNA, the CDR3 is TGCGCCAGCACCCCGGAGGGGCGGGGGACTGAAGCTTTCTTT. It specifies CASTPEGRGTEAFF.